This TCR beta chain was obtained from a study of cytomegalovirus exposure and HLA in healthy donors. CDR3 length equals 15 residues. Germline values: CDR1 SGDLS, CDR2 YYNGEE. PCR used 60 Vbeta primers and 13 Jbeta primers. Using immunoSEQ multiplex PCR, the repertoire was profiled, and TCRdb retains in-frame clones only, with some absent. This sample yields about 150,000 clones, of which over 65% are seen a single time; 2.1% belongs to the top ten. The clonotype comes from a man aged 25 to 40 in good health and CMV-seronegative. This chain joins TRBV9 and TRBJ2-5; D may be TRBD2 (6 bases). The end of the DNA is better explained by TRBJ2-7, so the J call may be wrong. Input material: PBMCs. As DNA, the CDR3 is TGTGCCAGCAGCGTAGAATCGGGGGTTTACTACGAGCAGTACTTC. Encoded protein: CASSVESGVYYEQYF.